A single sample is the source of the 11 T cell receptor beta chains below, sequenced in a study of beta chain features in type 1 diabetes. Reverse transcribing all isolated RNA meant expressed TCRB transcripts were sequenced. The table came from immunoSEQ multiplex PCR; TCRdb's copy has only in-frame clones and leaves some out. The sample has approximately 330,000 clones; approximately 11% are singletons. Sequencing was done on a sample of naive CD4+ T cells from blood. The source is a woman in her thirties in good health.

This CDR3 is CATSRADRDTEAFF. The CDR3 DNA reads as TGTGCCACCAGCAGAGCAGACAGGGACACTGAAGCTTTCTTT. The chain combines TRBV15 with TRBJ1-1; TRBD1 matches at 7 bases. The CDR3 is made up of 14 amino acids. The V gene end was trimmed by 1 base and the J gene end by 3 bases; junction bases not matched to a gene: 2. The V gene's germline CDR1 is LNHNV and CDR2 YYDKDF (reference sequence).

Only a few counts were recorded for this clone. The rearrangement joins TRBV29-1 to TRBJ1-1; TRBD1 matches at 7 bases. This CDR3 is 13 amino acids long. V was pared by 5 bases and J by 2 bases, with 5 bases of the junction left unmatched. CDR1 and CDR2 (germline): SQVTM, ANQGSEA. Here the CDR3 reads CSVPDRANTEAFF. The CDR3 nucleotides are TGCAGCGTTCCAGACAGGGCCAACACTGAAGCTTTCTTT.

This clone was counted a few times. V and J are TRBV7-9 and TRBJ1-4; maybe TRBD1 (6 bases). Germline lookup yields CDR1 SEHNR and CDR2 FQNEAQ (reference sequence). With 5 bases removed from V and 7 bases from J, the gap between germline ends came to 20 bases. CDR3 length equals 16 residues. The CDR3 coding sequence is TGTGCCAGCAGCCCCCCCCGGGAGGGGGGGTTTGAAAAACTGTTTTTT. Protein sequence: CASSPPREGGFEKLFF.

The rearrangement links TRBV5-1 to TRBJ1-2; 7 bases line up with TRBD1. This CDR3 has 14 residues. Germline-derived CDR1 and CDR2 are SGHRS and YFSETQ. V trimming: 4 bases; J trimming: 8 bases; junction bases outside the gene matches: 11. CDR3 region: CASSPPGGSGGYTF. DNA of the CDR3: TGCGCCAGCAGCCCCCCAGGGGGTTCAGGAGGCTACACCTTC.

The chain carries TRBV18 and TRBJ2-4; 9 nucleotides match TRBD2. The CDR3 has 16 amino acids. The J segment lost 5 bases and the V segment lost 4 bases, leaving 9 bases of the junction unmatched. Germline V lookup: CDR1 KGHSH, CDR2 LQKENI. The CDR3 sequence: CASSRPGLAGQNIQYF. DNA for the CDR3: TGTGCCAGCTCACGACCGGGACTAGCAGGTCAAAACATTCAGTACTTC.

This clone was counted only a few times. The gene calls are TRBV6-6 and TRBJ2-4, with 11 bases lining up with TRBD2. Germline CDR1 MNHNY, CDR2 SVGAGI (reference sequence). The CDR3 runs 16 residues. V dropped 7 bases and J dropped 7; count of bases not matched to a gene: 12. CDR3 sequence: CASILLAGVIGNIQYF. The CDR3 DNA is TGTGCCAGCATTCTACTAGCGGGAGTCATTGGGAACATTCAGTACTTC.

This clone was picked up a small number of times. V and J are TRBV7-9 and TRBJ1-3; the D gene is possibly TRBD1 (5 bases). The germline CDR1 and CDR2 sequences are SEHNR and FQNEAQ (reference sequence). Between the trimmed V and J ends, which lost 5 bases and 0 bases, there was a span of 8 bases. The CDR3 runs 14 residues. CDR3 sequence reads: CASSQGYSGNTIYF. The CDR3 DNA is TGTGCCAGCAGCCAGGGATACTCTGGAAACACCATATATTTT.

The genes are TRBV4-2 and TRBJ2-1; 10 nucleotides line up with TRBD2. There are 15 residues in the CDR3. J lost 4 bases, V lost 7 bases, and 7 bases had no gene match. The germline CDR1 and CDR2 sequences are LGHNA and YNFKEQ. The DNA for the CDR3 is TGTGCCAGCACGTCAGCGGGAGGGACTTACAATGAGCAGTTCTTC. Its protein product is CASTSAGGTYNEQFF.

This clone was picked up a small number of times. The chain employs TRBV7-2 and TRBJ1-3, with D uncertain. Germline loops: CDR1 SGHTA, CDR2 FQGNSA. V was shortened by 1 base and J by 5 bases, with 6 bases between the two germline ends. The CDR3 has 13 amino acids. The CDR3 is CASSLGGRNTIYF. As DNA, the CDR3 is TGTGCCAGCAGCTTAGGTGGCAGAAACACCATATATTTT. The whole variable domain, remainder taken from reference TRBV7-2 and TRBJ1-3, is GAGVSQSPSNKVTEKGKDVELRCDPISGHTALYWYRQSLGQGLEFLIYFQGNSAPDKSGLPSDRFSAERTGGSVSTLTIQRTQQEDSAVYLCASSLGGRNTIYFGEGSWLTVV.

This clone has more than one count but fewer than ten. The chain combines TRBV27 with TRBJ2-2, with unresolved D. Looked up from germline, CDR1 is MNHEY and CDR2 is SMNVEV (reference sequence). CDR3 length: 12 amino acids. Trimming shortened V by 3 bases and J by 6 bases, and 5 bases separated the two germline ends. This CDR3 reads CASSFLSGELFF. CDR3 nucleotide sequence: TGTGCCAGCAGTTTTCTCTCCGGGGAGCTGTTTTTT.

CDR3 sequence (DNA): TGTGCCAGCAGCTTGGTGCGATACTCCTACGAGCAGTACTTC. Translation gives CASSLVRYSYEQYF. This chain uses TRBV5-8 with TRBJ2-7; D not resolved. V was trimmed by 0 bases and J by 0 bases, leaving 7 bases between them. Germline V gives CDR1 SGHTS, CDR2 YDEGEE. The CDR3 has 14 amino acids. The full variable domain, rest sourced from reference TRBV5-8 and TRBJ2-7, is EAGVTQSPTHLIKTRGQQATLRCSPISGHTSVYWYQQALGLGLQFLLWYDEGEERNRGNFPPRFSGRQFPNYSSELNVNALELEDSALYLCASSLVRYSYEQYFGPGTRLTVT.